This passage covers 14 T cell receptor beta chains from one sample sequenced in a study of CD8 T cells in ankylosing spondylitis. Overall study results and limits: A TCR beta motif of several highly homologous variants seemed to mark ankylosing spondylitis blood.

These receptors' targets are unknown. TCRdb processed the 5' RACE reads anew with MiXCR; each CDR3 protein has one entry. The sample records approximately 400,000 distinct CDR3 sequences, about a sixth being singletons. The sequencing input was blood, either unsorted or a sorted T cell fraction (not recorded which). The receptors here all came from a male donor with ankylosing spondylitis.

This clonotype was seen repeatedly, ten times or more. The DNA for the CDR3 is TGCGCCAGCAGCTTGGTTAGCGGACCTTACAATGAGCAGTTCTTC. Protein sequence: CASSLVSGPYNEQFF. The V call is TRBV5-1, the J call TRBJ2-1; possibly TRBD2 for D (6 bases). Germline V lookup: CDR1 SGHRS, CDR2 YFSETQ. The CDR3 consists of 15 residues. Trimming left V 0 bases short and J 4 bases short, with 11 bases between.

This clonotype was found a few times. The chain joins TRBV6-1 to TRBJ2-7; tentative D call: TRBD2 (6 bases). The length of the CDR3 is 15 residues. CDR1 is MNHNS, CDR2 SASEGT, per germline. V lost 3 bases to trimming and J lost 0 bases, with 12 bases between them. CDR3 region: CASSEDGGSSYEQYF. Written as DNA, the CDR3 is TGTGCCAGCAGTGAGGACGGGGGAAGCTCCTACGAGCAGTACTTC.

The chain combines TRBV7-3 with TRBJ1-2; D gene ambiguous. This CDR3 comprises 15 residues. Trimming left V 2 bases short and J 4 bases short, with 14 bases between. Germline V lookup: CDR1 SGHTA, CDR2 FQGTGA. The DNA for the CDR3 is TGTGCCAGCAGCTTAGCCCCCGGGCCTACCTATGGCTACACCTTC. Translating it yields CASSLAPGPTYGYTF.

This clonotype was seen a handful of times. The V gene is TRBV18, the J gene TRBJ2-5; maybe TRBD1 (5 bases). Per the germline V gene, CDR1 is KGHSH and CDR2 is LQKENI. V lost 1 base to trimming and J lost 5 bases, with 14 bases between them. This CDR3 has 15 amino acids. The CDR3 DNA sequence: TGTGCCAGCTCACCACGAAATGGACAAGATGAGACCCAGTACTTC. Translated: CASSPRNGQDETQYF.

J is TRBJ2-7 and V is TRBV18; TRBD1 agrees at 10 bases. Trimming cost V 2 bases and J 5 bases; bases outside gene matches: 3. The CDR3 runs to 14 residues. CDR1 and CDR2 (germline): KGHSH, LQKENI. This CDR3 is CASSPGTGAHEQYF. In DNA form, the CDR3 reads TGTGCCAGCTCACCAGGGACAGGGGCCCACGAGCAGTACTTC.

The CDR3 sequence is CANQRRDRNQPQHF. For the CDR3, the DNA is TGCGCCAATCAACGCCGGGACAGAAATCAGCCCCAGCATTTT. The genes are TRBV5-1 and TRBJ1-5; TRBD1 matches at 7 bases. CDR3 size: 14 residues. V lost 9 bases to trimming and J lost 4 bases; unmatched junction nucleotides: 10. CDR1 is SGHRS, CDR2 YFSETQ, per germline.

This clonotype was picked up a small number of times. V usage is TRBV10-3 and J usage is TRBJ1-1; possible D gene TRBD1, 5 bases. CDR3 length: 13 residues. CDR1 is ENHRY, CDR2 SYGVKD, per germline. Trimming took 9 bases from V and 1 from J, leaving 12 bases between them. CDR3 in amino acids: CAIHRSANTEAFF. CDR3 coding DNA: TGTGCCATACACAGGTCAGCGAACACTGAAGCTTTCTTT.

This clonotype has at least ten counts. The genes are TRBV5-6 and TRBJ2-1; 9 nucleotides line up with TRBD1. CDR1 is SGHDT and CDR2 is YYEEEE in the germline V gene. The CDR3 extends over 15 amino acids. Trimming took 1 base from V and 7 from J; bases not matched to a gene: 6. The CDR3 DNA follows: TGTGCCAGCAGCTTGCAGGGACAGGGTGTGAATGAGCAGTTCTTC. It encodes CASSLQGQGVNEQFF.

This clonotype came up a few times. The chain employs TRBV6-5 and TRBJ2-7; D unresolved. V shed 0 bases and J shed 4 bases, with 4 bases lying between them. Germline-derived CDR1 and CDR2 are MNHEY and SVGAGI. The CDR3 is 12 residues long. The CDR3 region has the DNA TGTGCCAGCAGTTACTCACCTTACGAGCAGTACTTC. It is translated as CASSYSPYEQYF.

To note about this clonotype: One end of the junction is discordant with germline, which a read error may explain. The CDR3 spells CASSTEPTTASHF. The CDR3 DNA follows: TGTGCCAGCAGCACGGAGCCAACGACAGCCTCTCATTTC. The chain couples TRBV11-3 to TRBJ2-5; maybe TRBD1 (5 bases). Germline CDR1 reads SGHNT; CDR2 reads YENEEA. The CDR3 contains 13 residues.

The V call is TRBV7-9, the J call TRBJ1-2, with TRBD1 as a possible D gene (5 bases). Germline V gene data show CDR1 as SEHNR and CDR2 as FQNEAQ (reference sequence). The CDR3 covers 14 residues. V was shortened by 4 bases and J by 2 bases, with 11 bases between the two germline ends. In nucleotides, the CDR3 is TGTGCCAGCAGCTACCAGGGTATAAACTATGGCTACACCTTC. Translation gives CASSYQGINYGYTF.

This clonotype was seen a few times. The V and J genes are TRBV6-5 and TRBJ2-5, with 8 bases that match TRBD2. Germline loops: CDR1 MNHEY, CDR2 SVGAGI. V lost 2 bases to trimming and J lost 2 bases; unmatched junction nucleotides: 7. This CDR3 contains 16 residues. CDR3 loop: CASSYEVAGTQETQYF. For the CDR3, the DNA is TGTGCCAGCAGTTACGAGGTAGCGGGAACACAAGAGACCCAGTACTTC.

In this sample, this clonotype turned up a few times. This chain links TRBV3-1 with TRBJ2-7, with D unresolved. The germline V and J ends were trimmed by 1 base and 5 bases, with 6 bases remaining between them. CDR1 LGHDT and CDR2 YNNKEL come from the germline V gene (reference sequence). The CDR3 length is 12 residues. The CDR3 protein is CASSQVWHEQYF. The CDR3 DNA sequence: TGTGCCAGCAGCCAAGTCTGGCACGAGCAGTACTTC.

This clonotype has a handful of counts. The gene calls are TRBV7-2 and TRBJ2-1, with D hard to call. Trimming shortened V by 1 base and J by 0 bases, and 7 bases separated the two germline ends. Per the germline V gene, CDR1 is SGHTA and CDR2 is FQGNSA. The CDR3 contains 15 residues. The CDR3 protein is CASSLGLNSYNEQFF. The CDR3 nucleotides are TGTGCCAGCAGCTTAGGGTTGAACTCCTACAATGAGCAGTTCTTC.